Below, 15 T cell receptor beta chains from the same sample are listed, as sequenced in a study of blood T cell repertoires in COVID-19. TCRdb's copy holds only in-frame clones and misses some; the assay was immunoSEQ multiplex PCR. The data contain roughly 250,000 clones, 82% of them singletons. The sample taken for sequencing was peripheral blood. The receptors come from a woman older than 75 with active or convalescent COVID-19.

The CDR3 here is CASSEDPAGGYGYTF. Written as DNA, the CDR3 is TGTGCCAGCAGTGAAGATCCCGCAGGGGGCTATGGCTACACCTTC. This sequence joins TRBV2 and TRBJ1-2; 7 bases map to TRBD1. This CDR3 is built from 15 residues. V was clipped by 1 base and J by 4 bases; unmatched bases: 6. Germline CDR1 reads SNHLY; CDR2 reads FYNNEI.

The chain combines TRBV5-1 with TRBJ1-5; unclear D gene. The germline CDR1 and CDR2 sequences are SGHRS and YFSETQ. V lost 3 bases and J 4 bases, leaving 14 bases between the germline ends. This CDR3 spans 15 amino acids. CDR3 sequence: CASSSGSGQNQPQHF. The CDR3 DNA follows: TGCGCCAGCAGCTCCGGATCTGGGCAAAATCAGCCCCAGCATTTT.

V gene TRBV7-2 combines with J gene TRBJ1-6; tentatively, D is TRBD1 (6 bases). There are 15 residues in the CDR3. Between the trimmed V and J ends, which lost 5 bases and 9 bases, there was a span of 17 bases. Germline lookup yields CDR1 SGHTA and CDR2 FQGNSA. The DNA of the CDR3 is TGTGCCAGCAGCAACCAACAGGGATTGGGTTCACCCCTCCACTTT. Translating it yields CASSNQQGLGSPLHF.

CDR3 nucleotides: TGTGCCAGCAGCGAATCTAGCGGGAACGTTAAGACCCAGTACTTC. Its translation is CASSESSGNVKTQYF. V is TRBV2 and J is TRBJ2-5, with 9 positions matching TRBD2. V shed 6 bases, J shed 6 bases, and the junction held 11 bases outside the gene matches. Germline assignment: CDR1 SNHLY and CDR2 FYNNEI. The CDR3 has 15 residues.

This chain links TRBV2 with TRBJ2-7, with 8 bases aligning to TRBD2. CDR1 and CDR2 (germline): SNHLY, FYNNEI. The J segment lost 4 bases and the V segment lost 6 bases, leaving 11 bases of the junction unmatched. The CDR3 contains 15 residues. The CDR3 bases are TGTGCCAGCAGGGGACTAGTACATAGGGCTTACGAGCAGTACTTC. Residues: CASRGLVHRAYEQYF.

The chain joins TRBV9 to TRBJ1-1, with unresolved D. The CDR3 runs 16 residues. Trimming shortened V by 3 bases and J by 3 bases, and 18 bases separated the two germline ends. Germline assignment: CDR1 SGDLS and CDR2 YYNGEE. The DNA of the CDR3 is TGTGCCAGCAGCGCGGGGTTGGGTAACGCCCACACTGAAGCTTTCTTT. It is translated as CASSAGLGNAHTEAFF.

The chain couples TRBV5-1 to TRBJ2-1; the match to TRBD2 covers 9 bases. CDR3 length equals 16 residues. Germline assignment: CDR1 SGHRS and CDR2 YFSETQ. The V and J ends lost 4 bases and 2 bases, in that order; junction bases with no gene match: 7. As DNA, the CDR3 is TGCGCCAGCAGCCCCACCCCTAGCGGGGCCTACAATGAGCAGTTCTTC. Translating gives CASSPTPSGAYNEQFF.

V usage is TRBV4-1 and J usage is TRBJ2-3; D might be TRBD1 (5 bases). Trimming took off 11 bases at V and 0 bases at J, with 15 bases between the two ends. Germline loops: CDR1 MGHRA, CDR2 YSYEKL. The CDR3 loop spans 14 amino acids. CDR3 DNA: TGCGCCTCGAAGACAGTTCCTAGCACAGATACGCAGTATTTT. Translating gives CASKTVPSTDTQYF.

This clone was observed once. The gene calls are TRBV5-4 and TRBJ2-3, with 9 bases aligning to TRBD2. Germline V CDR1 and CDR2: SGHNT, YYREEE (reference sequence). The ends lost 4 bases at V and 5 bases at J; junction bases unmatched: 11. The CDR3 sequence is 16 residues long. The CDR3 sequence is CASSIRAGGERDTQYF. The CDR3, as DNA: TGTGCCAGCAGCATCAGAGCGGGAGGAGAGAGAGATACGCAGTATTTT.

The J gene is TRBJ1-2, the V gene TRBV25-1; 8 bases match TRBD1. V gave up 3 bases and J gave up 7 bases; unmatched junction bases: 10. The CDR3 sequence is 15 residues long. From germline, CDR1 is MGHDK and CDR2 SYGVNS. Here the CDR3 DNA reads TGTGCCAGCAGTGACGCTGGACAGGGAACTCCTGGCTACACCTTC. Its protein is CASSDAGQGTPGYTF.

V and J are TRBV5-1 and TRBJ1-1; D is undetermined. Germline assignment: CDR1 SGHRS and CDR2 YFSETQ. The CDR3 is 14 residues long. Deletions cut 1 base from V and 1 base from J, with 8 bases between. CDR3 residues: CASSLLQRNTEAFF. The CDR3 DNA is TGCGCCAGCAGCTTGTTACAGAGGAACACTGAAGCTTTCTTT. The full variable domain, its missing parts supplied by reference TRBV5-1 and TRBJ1-1, is KAGVTQTPRYLIKTRGQQVTLSCSPISGHRSVSWYQQTPGQGLQFLFEYFSETQRNKGNFPGRFSGRQFSNSRSEMNVSTLELGDSALYLCASSLLQRNTEAFFGQGTRLTVV.

V and J are TRBV28 and TRBJ2-1, with 13 positions matching TRBD2. Germline-derived CDR1 and CDR2 are MDHEN and SYDVKM. V shed 6 bases and J 12 bases; nucleotides not matched to a gene: 11. This CDR3 spans 15 amino acids. This chain's CDR3 is CASSKTSGRAGGQFF. The CDR3 region has the DNA TGTGCCAGCAGCAAAACTAGCGGGAGGGCCGGGGGGCAGTTCTTC.

This clone was detected once. The chain employs TRBV28 and TRBJ2-4, with 7 bases that match TRBD1. This CDR3 is built from 14 residues. Germline V gene data show CDR1 as MDHEN and CDR2 as SYDVKM. J gave up 6 bases and V 8 bases, and 10 bases lay outside the gene matches. The CDR3: CASYDRASGNIQYF. The CDR3 nucleotides are TGTGCCAGCTATGACAGGGCGTCAGGAAACATTCAGTACTTC.

The gene calls are TRBV5-4 and TRBJ2-7; 14 bases are a match to TRBD2. Germline CDR1 SGHNT, CDR2 YYREEE (reference sequence). V lost 3 bases to trimming and J lost 2 bases; unmatched junction nucleotides: 7. The CDR3 is 17 residues long. The CDR3 region has the DNA TGTGCCAGCAGCTCCGGGACTAGCGGGAGAAGAACCTACGAGCAGTACTTC. This codes for CASSSGTSGRRTYEQYF.

The chain combines TRBV7-9 with TRBJ1-1; 8 nucleotides match TRBD1. After removal of 6 bases from V and 5 bases from J, the junction contained 11 bases not matched to a gene. The CDR3 contains 15 residues. CDR1 is SEHNR, CDR2 FQNEAQ, per germline (reference sequence). The CDR3 protein is CASRPSRGQGTEAFF. The DNA of the CDR3 is TGTGCCAGCAGACCTAGCAGGGGGCAGGGGACTGAAGCTTTCTTT.